This T cell receptor beta chain was captured by sequencing in a study of T-cell memory formation after mild COVID-19. This clonotype was seen just once. The TCR alpha and TCR beta cDNA libraries, bearing sample barcodes and UMIs, were generated by 5'RACE using constant-segment primers. TCRdb ran MiXCR on the 5' RACE reads and lists one entry per CDR3 protein. The sample has around 340,000 distinct CDR3 sequences; about an eighth are singletons. Deletions cut 4 bases from V and 11 bases from J, with 14 bases between. From germline, CDR1 is MGHRA and CDR2 YSYEKL. The CDR3 has 12 amino acids. The chain links TRBV4-1 to TRBJ1-1; weak D call: TRBD1 (6 bases). The sequenced sample consisted of PBMCs or a T cell subset sorted from them (not recorded which). The TCR comes from a man aged 18 to 30 who had mild COVID-19 (a few samples of this study predate the infection). Cell type and time point are not known. The CDR3 spells CASSPAGVEAFF. The CDR3 DNA reads TGCGCCAGCAGCCCGGCAGGGGTTGAGGCTTTCTTT.